Listed below are T cell receptor beta chains from one sample, sequenced in a study of OX40 agonist ivuxolimab in advanced cancers. The assay was immunoSEQ multiplex PCR, and TCRdb's table has in-frame clones only and misses some. The sample contains 50,000 to 70,000 clones, 93% of which appear only once. The specimen was CD4+ or CD8+ T cells sorted from blood, collected in a trial of the OX40 agonist ivuxolimab. These receptors came from an adult with an advanced solid tumor such as melanoma, head and neck, liver or kidney cancer. CDR3s include the opening cysteine and the closing phenylalanine or tryptophan. D genes are given only for firm matches. Part of the rows lack a size; the others show once, few, many or a class for expanded clones.

clone_size	d_call	cdr3_length	v_call	j_call	cdr3_nt	cdr3_aa
.	TRBD2	16	TRBV6-5	TRBJ2-1	TGTGCCAGCAGTTACTCGACTAGCGGCCTATACAATGAGCAGTTCTTC	CASSYSTSGLYNEQFF
.	.	12	TRBV2	TRBJ2-7	TGTGCCAGCACTGAGAGGGGGTCTGAGCAGTACTTC	CASTERGSEQYF
.	TRBD1	17	TRBV11-2	TRBJ1-4	TGTGCCAGCAGCTCCAACCGCAGGGGGGCAACTAATGAAAAACTGTTTTTT	CASSSNRRGATNEKLFF
.	TRBD2	17	TRBV27	TRBJ2-6	TGTGCCAGCAGTTTAATAGCGGGAGGGCCAGGGGCCAACGTCCTGACTTTC	CASSLIAGGPGANVLTF
.	.	15	TRBV6-6	TRBJ1-2	TGTGCCAGCAGTTACGGAGAAAGGCTAAACTATGGCTACACCTTC	CASSYGERLNYGYTF
.	TRBD1	16	TRBV9	TRBJ2-1	TGTGCCAGCAGCGGACCTCGGACAGGGGTGTACAATGAGCAGTTCTTC	CASSGPRTGVYNEQFF
.	.	13	TRBV10-3	TRBJ2-1	TGTGCCATCAGGGGGGACGTTAACAATGAGCAGTTCTTC	CAIRGDVNNEQFF
.	.	14	TRBV6-6	TRBJ2-7	TGTGCCAGCAGTTACTCTATGGGGTTACACGAGCAGTACTTC	CASSYSMGLHEQYF
.	TRBD1	13	TRBV6-5	TRBJ1-2	TGTGCCAGCAGTGGACAGGGGCGGGATGGCTACACCTTC	CASSGQGRDGYTF
.	TRBD1	14	TRBV6-5	TRBJ1-2	TGTGCCAGCAGCAGGGACAGGGGGTGGTATGGCTACACCTTC	CASSRDRGWYGYTF
once	.	15	TRBV27	TRBJ2-1	TGTGCCAGCAGTTTTGCAGGGCTGAGGGTCGATGAGCAGTTCTTC	CASSFAGLRVDEQFF
.	.	15	TRBV19	TRBJ2-7	TGTGCCAGTAGTATAGATTATCCAGGGAACTACGAGCAGTACTTC	CASSIDYPGNYEQYF
.	.	15	TRBV27	TRBJ2-7	TGTGCCAGCAAGGTGTGGGCAGGGGACTCGTACGAGCAGTACTTC	CASKVWAGDSYEQYF
.	.	12	TRBV19	TRBJ1-1	TGTGCCAGTAGTCCCGTGGGGGCTGAAGCTTTCTTT	CASSPVGAEAFF
.	.	12	TRBV28	TRBJ2-7	TGTGCCAGCAGCTTTGCAGGACGAGAGCAGTACTTC	CASSFAGREQYF
.	TRBD2	14	TRBV7-9	TRBJ2-7	TGTGCCAGCAGCTCGGGAGGATTTATCTACGAGCAGTACTTC	CASSSGGFIYEQYF
.	.	13	TRBV27	TRBJ1-1	TGTGCCAGCAGTCCTCTGACCCTCACTGAAGCTTTCTTT	CASSPLTLTEAFF
.	.	13	TRBV7-9	TRBJ2-1	TGTGCCAGCAGGGCCTCGTCCGGCAATGAGCAGTTCTTC	CASRASSGNEQFF
.	TRBD1	19	TRBV5-4	TRBJ2-3	TGTGCCAGCAGCTTGGGTCCGGGCATCAGACAGGGGATCGCAGATACGCAGTATTTT	CASSLGPGIRQGIADTQYF
.	.	13	TRBV27	TRBJ1-5	TGTGCCAGCAGTTTAGCGGGAAATCAGCCCCAGCATTTT	CASSLAGNQPQHF
.	.	16	TRBV28	TRBJ2-3	TGTGCCAGCAGTCCCCGGGGCAGCGATACTACAGATACGCAGTATTTT	CASSPRGSDTTDTQYF
.	TRBD1	14	TRBV27	TRBJ1-1	TGTGCCAGCAGTTATGGGACAGGGGGCACTGAAGCTTTCTTT	CASSYGTGGTEAFF
.	.	15	TRBV7-8	TRBJ1-2	TGTGCCAGCAGCTATTCTCAGGGGTTTGACTATGGCTACACCTTC	CASSYSQGFDYGYTF
.	.	14	TRBV7-9	TRBJ1-1	TGTGCCAGCAGCGCCACAGGGACTCGCACTGAAGCTTTCTTT	CASSATGTRTEAFF
.	TRBD1	17	TRBV5-6	TRBJ1-5	TGTGCCAGCAGCCTGGGGCAGGGGGGATATAGCAATCAGCCCCAGCATTTT	CASSLGQGGYSNQPQHF
.	.	15	TRBV5-1	TRBJ2-7	TGCGCCAGCAGTCTGGGGGCCTTCATACTCGACGAGCAGTACTTC	CASSLGAFILDEQYF
few	.	13	TRBV12-5	TRBJ2-1	TGTGCTAGTGGTTTGGCTCCCTACAATGAGCAGTTCTTC	CASGLAPYNEQFF
.	.	13	TRBV9	TRBJ2-1	TGTGCCAGCAGCGTAGTCGGCCACAATGAGCAGTTCTTC	CASSVVGHNEQFF
.	TRBD1	15	TRBV5-3	TRBJ1-2	TGTGCCAGAAGCGGGGGGACAGGTACGGACTGCGCCTACACCTTC	CARSGGTGTDCAYTF